These T cell receptor beta chains were read from a single sample in a study of control samples from healthy donors and cancer patients. Assay: immunoSEQ multiplex PCR; the TCRdb copy retains only in-frame clones and omits some. The top ten hold more than 2% of the sample, which has 150,000 to 160,000 clones, nearly 95% seen once. The sample comprised blood. The receptors shown here come from a man between 50 and 59 years old in good health. CDR3s include the opening cysteine and the closing phenylalanine or tryptophan. A D gene is named only where the DNA matches it firmly. Some rows mark clone size as missing; the rest say once, few, many or name a class of expanded clone.

>NA|TRBV18|NA|TRBJ1-6
CASSRTGANSPLHF
TGTGCCAGCTCACGCACCGGGGCCAATTCACCCCTCCACTTT
>NA|TRBV2|NA|TRBJ1-1
CASSGGSLNTEAFF
TGTGCCAGCAGTGGTGGGAGTTTGAACACTGAAGCTTTCTTT
>NA|TRBV5-1|NA|TRBJ2-1
CASSFGVLDEQFF
TGCGCCAGCAGCTTCGGAGTGTTAGATGAGCAGTTCTTC
>NA|TRBV29-1|TRBD1|TRBJ2-5
CSVESGTGYGETQYF
TGCAGCGTTGAGTCCGGGACAGGGTACGGAGAGACCCAGTACTTC
>NA|TRBV18|NA|TRBJ2-1
CASSPRASTLNNEQFF
TGTGCCAGCTCACCACGGGCTAGTACATTAAACAATGAGCAGTTCTTC
>NA|TRBV29-1|TRBD2|TRBJ2-5
CSVTRTSLETQYF
TGCAGCGTCACCCGGACTAGCTTGGAGACCCAGTACTTC
>NA|TRBV3-1/TRBV3-2|NA|TRBJ1-3
CASSRQGPRAGNTIYF
TGTGCCAGCAGCCGCCAAGGGCCCAGGGCTGGAAACACCATATATTTT
>NA|TRBV24-1|NA|TRBJ2-5
CATSDLGQETQYF
TGTGCCACCAGTGATTTGGGCCAAGAGACCCAGTACTTC
>once|TRBV6-5|NA|TRBJ1-1
CASRNPPPNTEAFF
TGTGCCAGCAGAAACCCACCCCCGAACACTGAAGCTTTCTTT
>NA|TRBV27|TRBD1|TRBJ2-5
CASWRQGAGKTQYF
TGTGCCAGCTGGAGACAGGGGGCGGGGAAGACCCAGTACTTC
>few|TRBV19|NA|TRBJ1-2
CASSIGGGLGYGYTF
TGTGCCAGTAGTATAGGAGGCGGGCTAGGCTATGGCTACACCTTC
>NA|TRBV10-3|TRBD2|TRBJ2-7
CAISPLAGGSDEQYF
TGTGCCATCAGTCCACTAGCGGGAGGGTCAGACGAGCAGTACTTC
>NA|TRBV14|NA|TRBJ2-1
CASSPIATYNEQFF
TGTGCCAGCAGCCCGATTGCTACCTACAATGAGCAGTTCTTC
>once|TRBV24-1|NA|TRBJ2-1
CATSDSPRRGTYNEQFF
TGTGCCACCAGTGACTCCCCAAGACGGGGAACCTACAATGAGCAGTTCTTC
>NA|TRBV6-6|TRBD2|TRBJ2-1
CASTSLTSGRANEQFF
TGTGCCAGCACCTCCCTAACTAGCGGGAGGGCCAATGAGCAGTTCTTC